The 16 T cell receptor beta chains listed next were all sequenced from one sample in a study of shared clonotypes between healthy human individuals. Data came from immunoSEQ multiplex PCR; TCRdb stores just in-frame clones and leaves some out. The sample contains about 2.4 million clones, over 85% of which appear only once. The specimen was naive CD4+ T cells from PBMCs. Subset meaning: CD45RA+ positively selected. These receptors were taken from a man aged 18-30 years in good health. Some clones in this sample may be carry-over from other donors' samples.

This clone appeared a single time. J is TRBJ2-7 and V is TRBV6-5, with D uncertain. The CDR3 covers 12 residues. Trimming stripped 0 bases from V and 7 bases from J, with 7 bases between. The germline gives CDR1 MNHEY, CDR2 SVGAGI. CDR3 sequence: CASSYSIVEQYF. CDR3 nucleotide sequence: TGTGCCAGCAGTTACTCGATCGTGGAGCAGTACTTC.

The chain is built from TRBV28 and TRBJ1-2; 7 bases are shared with TRBD1. J was trimmed by 5 bases and V by 7 bases; bases with no gene match: 7. Germline V gene sequence: CDR1 MDHEN, CDR2 SYDVKM. The CDR3 consists of 13 residues. The CDR3 sequence is CASTPTGEYGYTF. The CDR3 DNA sequence: TGTGCCAGCACTCCAACAGGGGAGTATGGCTACACCTTC.

The V gene is TRBV10-2, the J gene TRBJ2-2; 8 bases fit TRBD1. The CDR3 sequence is 16 residues long. Germline CDR1 is WSHSY and CDR2 is SAAADI. The ends lost 6 bases at V and 4 bases at J; junction bases unmatched: 10. DNA of the CDR3: TGCGCCAGCAGAGGGGGCCGGGACAGGAGCACCGGGGAGCTGTTTTTT. Residues: CASRGGRDRSTGELFF.

CDR3 coding DNA: TGTGCCAGCAGCCAAAGGGGGGAGTACAATGAGCAGTTCTTC. Its translation: CASSQRGEYNEQFF. The J gene is TRBJ2-1, the V gene TRBV14, with D possibly being TRBD1 or TRBD2 (6 bases each). The CDR3 is 14 residues long. Trimming cost V 2 bases and J 4 bases, with 9 bases left between them. Germline V gene lookup returns CDR1 SGHDN and CDR2 FVKESK. Full variable domain (rest looked up from reference TRBV14 and TRBJ2-1): EAGVTQFPSHSVIEKGQTVTLRCDPISGHDNLYWYRRVMGKEIKFLLHFVKESKQDESGMPNNRFLAERTGGTYSTLKVQPAELEDSGVYFCASSQRGEYNEQFFGPGTRLTVL.

The chain carries TRBV11-3 and TRBJ2-1; no firm D call. Trimming shortened V by 5 bases and J by 4 bases, and 9 bases separated the two germline ends. This CDR3 is built from 13 residues. The germline CDR1 and CDR2 sequences are SGHNT and YENEEA. The CDR3 protein is CASSHNIYNEQFF. CDR3 sequence (DNA): TGTGCCAGCAGCCATAATATATACAATGAGCAGTTCTTC.

J is TRBJ2-7 and V is TRBV7-9, with D perhaps matching TRBD2 (5 bases). CDR1 SEHNR and CDR2 FQNEAQ come from the germline V gene (reference sequence). Trimming removed 3 bases at V and 6 bases at J, with 12 bases between. This CDR3 region has 13 residues. The CDR3 reads CASSLEDSSEQYF. The CDR3 DNA reads as TGTGCCAGCAGCTTGGAGGACTCTTCCGAGCAGTACTTC.

The CDR3 coding sequence is TGTGCCTGGCAACAGGGTCCAACTAATGAAAAACTGTTTTTT. This sequence encodes CAWQQGPTNEKLFF. The V call is TRBV30, the J call TRBJ1-4, with a possible D match to TRBD1 (6 bases). There are 14 residues in the CDR3. In germline, CDR1 is GTSNPN, CDR2 SVGIG (reference sequence). Trimming shortened V by 5 bases and J by 0 bases, and 10 bases separated the two germline ends.

This chain connects TRBV7-2 to TRBJ2-7; 12 nucleotides align to TRBD2. Trimming at V came to 5 bases and at J to 6 bases, leaving 8 bases not matched to a gene. The CDR3 has 15 amino acids. CDR1 is SGHTA and CDR2 is FQGNSA in the germline V gene. The CDR3, as DNA: TGTGCCAGCAGCCCACGACTAGCGGGAGCCGCCGAGCAGTACTTC. Its protein is CASSPRLAGAAEQYF.

The rearrangement uses TRBV28 and TRBJ2-1, with a weak D call TRBD1 (5 bases). The germline V gene has CDR1 MDHEN and CDR2 SYDVKM. V was clipped by 6 bases and J by 0 bases, with 9 bases between them. The CDR3 extends over 14 amino acids. CDR3 nucleotide sequence: TGTGCCAGCAGGGGGCGGTACTCCTACAATGAGCAGTTCTTC. Protein product: CASRGRYSYNEQFF.

The chain links TRBV6-5 to TRBJ1-2, with TRBD1 matching 7 bases. The germline V gene encodes CDR1 MNHEY and CDR2 SVGAGI. J gave up 0 bases and V 4 bases, and 8 bases lay outside the gene matches. The CDR3 consists of 16 residues. The DNA of the CDR3 is TGTGCCAGCAGTTGGACAGGCAAAAAAGCTAACTATGGCTACACCTTC. Protein: CASSWTGKKANYGYTF.

This chain uses TRBV5-6 with TRBJ1-1; the match to TRBD1 covers 7 bases. The germline gives CDR1 SGHDT, CDR2 YYEEEE. Trimming at V came to 0 bases and at J to 5 bases, leaving 10 bases not matched to a gene. The CDR3 runs 16 residues. The CDR3 DNA sequence: TGTGCCAGCAGCTTGGCCGGGACAGTGGAAGAAACTGAAGCTTTCTTT. Translating it yields CASSLAGTVEETEAFF.

The chain carries TRBV7-9 and TRBJ2-3, with D perhaps matching TRBD2 (6 bases). The CDR3 is 19 residues long. V was shortened by 0 bases and J by 0 bases, with 19 bases between the two germline ends. CDR1 is SEHNR and CDR2 is FQNEAQ in the germline V gene (reference sequence). The DNA for the CDR3 is TGTGCCAGCAGCTTAGCAGCGGGTGGGGCCTCTGGTAGCACAGATACGCAGTATTTT. Translating it yields CASSLAAGGASGSTDTQYF. Variable domain in full (rest from reference TRBV7-9 and TRBJ2-3): DTGVSQNPRHKITKRGQNVTFRCDPISEHNRLYWYRQTLGQGPEFLTYFQNEAQLEKSRLLSDRFSAERPKGSFSTLEIQRTEQGDSAMYLCASSLAAGGASGSTDTQYFGPGTRLTVL.

The chain joins TRBV7-3 to TRBJ2-2; D is undetermined. Deletions cut 3 bases from V and 9 bases from J, with 14 bases between. Germline V CDR1 and CDR2: SGHTA, FQGTGA. CDR3 size: 14 residues. Written as DNA, the CDR3 is TGTGCCAGCAGCTTCGGGTCTGTATCAAGGGAGCTGTTTTTT. Its translation is CASSFGSVSRELFF.

This clone was recorded once. The chain employs TRBV7-3 and TRBJ2-1; D not resolved. Germline CDR1 reads SGHTA; CDR2 reads FQGTGA. The CDR3 spans 15 residues. Trimming pared 2 bases from V and 0 bases from J, leaving 8 bases between. The CDR3 nucleotides read TGTGCCAGCAGCTTAGCTCCTAGCTCCTACAATGAGCAGTTCTTC. Protein product: CASSLAPSSYNEQFF.

V and J are TRBV5-4 and TRBJ1-4; D is possibly TRBD1 (5 bases). Germline lookup yields CDR1 SGHNT and CDR2 YYREEE (reference sequence). CDR3 length: 16 amino acids. V was cut by 4 bases and J by 5 bases, with 18 bases left in between. In nucleotides, the CDR3 is TGTGCCAGCAGCGTGAAAACGACAGCAAAGAATGAAAAACTGTTTTTT. As protein: CASSVKTTAKNEKLFF.

This chain joins TRBV9 and TRBJ2-3; D is perhaps TRBD1 or TRBD2 (5 bases each). The CDR3 runs 14 residues. The germline V gene has CDR1 SGDLS and CDR2 YYNGEE. The ends were cut back, 4 bases at V and 9 bases at J, with 18 bases in the middle. CDR3 region: CASSPPGPHSTQYF. DNA of the CDR3: TGTGCCAGCAGCCCCCCGGGACCTCACTCGACGCAGTATTTT.